One TCR beta chain is described in this entry. Trimming left V 9 bases short and J 7 bases short, with 15 bases between. This CDR3 spans 12 amino acids. Produced via immunoSEQ multiplex PCR; TCRdb's table is partial and in-frame only. The sample holds 210,000 or so clones, about 95% seen once. These data originate in a study of T cell responses to AZD1222 COVID-19 vaccine. The specimen was peripheral blood, collected 28 days after the second dose of the MenACWY control vaccine. This receptor was identified in an adult who received the MenACWY meningococcal vaccine as a control. The V call is TRBV12-3 or TRBV12-4, the J call TRBJ1-2, with D perhaps matching TRBD1 (5 bases). As DNA, the CDR3 is TGTGCCAGTGGCCCGGGGGGGGTTGGCTACACCTTC. It encodes CASGPGGVGYTF.